Presented here are 20 T cell receptor beta chains from one specimen sequenced in a study of blood T cell repertoires in COVID-19. Sequenced by immunoSEQ multiplex PCR; TCRdb stores in-frame clones only, minus some. This sample carries tens of thousands of clones, around 86% of them seen once, and the ten largest clones take roughly 8%. Source material: peripheral blood. The receptors were gathered from a man in his thirties or forties with acute or convalescent COVID-19.

CDR3 amino acids: CASSWARNTGELFF. For the CDR3, the DNA is TGTGCCAGTAGTTGGGCCAGAAACACCGGGGAGCTGTTTTTT. The rearrangement links TRBV19 to TRBJ2-2; D remains unclear. CDR3 length equals 14 residues. V was trimmed by 5 bases and J by 2 bases, leaving 9 bases between them. Germline V gene lookup returns CDR1 LNHDA and CDR2 SQIVND (reference sequence).

The gene calls are TRBV10-1 and TRBJ2-1; TRBD2 matches at 7 bases. The V segment lost 5 bases and the J segment 2 bases; nucleotides outside the gene matches: 9. The CDR3 loop spans 16 amino acids. The germline V gene has CDR1 WNHNN and CDR2 SYGVQD (reference sequence). CDR3 protein: CASSLSLAAPYNEQFF. The CDR3, as DNA: TGCGCCAGCAGTCTATCCCTAGCGGCCCCCTACAATGAGCAGTTCTTC.

This chain connects TRBV2 to TRBJ2-5, with a tentative D call TRBD2 (5 bases). The CDR3 is 13 amino acids. Trimming removed 10 bases from V and 5 bases from J, with 17 bases in between. Germline assignment: CDR1 SNHLY and CDR2 FYNNEI. This chain's CDR3 is CATYHRGTETQYF. CDR3 nucleotide sequence: TGTGCCACCTACCATCGGGGTACGGAGACCCAGTACTTC.

This clone showed up just once. The chain has TRBV3-1 (or the pseudogene TRBV3-2) and TRBJ2-1, with 7 bases matching TRBD2. The CDR3 totals 12 residues. From germline, CDR1 is LGHDT and CDR2 YNNKEL (reference sequence). Trimming at V came to 1 base and at J to 16 bases, leaving 7 bases not matched to a gene. The CDR3 here is CASSQVRTSRFF. The CDR3 DNA sequence: TGTGCCAGCAGCCAAGTACGGACTAGTAGATTCTTC.

This chain uses TRBV12-3 or TRBV12-4 with TRBJ2-2, with D possibly TRBD1 on 5 matching bases. CDR3 size: 12 residues. V lost 6 bases and J lost 7, with 9 bases in between. CDR3 protein: CASSLQGGELFF. In DNA form, the CDR3 reads TGTGCCAGCAGCCTCCAGGGCGGGGAGCTGTTTTTT.

Only a few counts were recorded for this clone. The V call is TRBV2, the J call TRBJ2-7, with D perhaps matching TRBD1 (6 bases). The CDR3 spans 14 residues. Germline V lookup: CDR1 SNHLY, CDR2 FYNNEI. Trimming pared 2 bases from V and 1 base from J, leaving 9 bases between. DNA for the CDR3: TGTGCCAGCAGTGAAACAGGGTTTTCCTACGAGCAGTACTTC. Translated: CASSETGFSYEQYF.

The rearrangement joins TRBV11-2 to TRBJ2-4; the match to TRBD1 covers 7 bases. Trimming took 7 bases from V and 2 from J; bases not matched to a gene: 11. The CDR3 totals 16 residues. CDR1 and CDR2 from the germline V gene are SGHAT and FQNNGV. CDR3 amino acids: CASTPRGQLTKNIQYF. CDR3 nucleotide sequence: TGTGCCAGCACCCCGAGGGGACAGTTAACCAAAAACATTCAGTACTTC.

This chain joins TRBV2 and TRBJ1-6; D is unresolved. The CDR3 has 13 amino acids. Germline V gene data show CDR1 as SNHLY and CDR2 as FYNNEI. With 7 bases removed from V and 8 bases from J, the gap between germline ends came to 12 bases. The CDR3 coding sequence is TGTGCCAGCAACCGGAGCCCAGATTCACCCCTCCACTTT. Translated, it gives CASNRSPDSPLHF.

The J gene is TRBJ1-2, the V gene TRBV28, with 12 bases that match TRBD1. V was clipped by 3 bases and J by 8 bases; unmatched bases: 7. The CDR3 has 15 amino acids. Germline V gene lookup returns CDR1 MDHEN and CDR2 SYDVKM. The CDR3 sequence is CASSLPGQGAGGYTF. The DNA for the CDR3 is TGTGCCAGCAGTTTGCCGGGACAGGGGGCTGGAGGCTACACCTTC.

The rearrangement uses TRBV3-1 (or the pseudogene TRBV3-2) and TRBJ2-7, with D uncertain. Deletions cut 6 bases from V and 6 bases from J, with 15 bases between. The CDR3 extends over 13 amino acids. CDR1 is LGHDT and CDR2 is YNNKEL in the germline V gene (reference sequence). The CDR3 DNA follows: TGTGCCAGCAGTCGAGATCCTGTGCTCGAGCAGTACTTC. This codes for CASSRDPVLEQYF.

CDR3 sequence reads: CAISESDQGPREQYF. CDR3 coding DNA: TGTGCCATCAGTGAGTCGGATCAGGGGCCTCGGGAGCAGTACTTC. The chain employs TRBV10-3 and TRBJ2-7, with D possibly matching TRBD1 (6 bases). The CDR3 is 15 residues long. V shed 0 bases and J shed 7 bases, with 16 bases lying between them. CDR1 ENHRY and CDR2 SYGVKD come from the germline V gene.

This chain connects TRBV12-3 or TRBV12-4 to TRBJ2-5; TRBD1 is a possible D gene (6 bases). Trimming left V 4 bases short and J 3 bases short, with 9 bases between. CDR3 length: 13 amino acids. The CDR3 region is CASSWAGEETQYF. As DNA, the CDR3 is TGTGCCAGCAGTTGGGCAGGGGAAGAGACCCAGTACTTC.

This clone was detected ten times or more. The rearrangement uses TRBV5-5 and TRBJ1-5; 7 bases line up with TRBD1. The CDR3 spans 14 residues. The germline V gene has CDR1 SGHKS and CDR2 YYEKEE (reference sequence). V was clipped by 1 base and J by 5 bases; unmatched bases: 3. CDR3: CASSLRTGYQPQHF. CDR3 nucleotide sequence: TGTGCCAGCAGCTTGAGGACAGGTTATCAGCCCCAGCATTTT.

V and J are TRBV6-5 and TRBJ2-1; 13 bases are a match to TRBD2. CDR3 length: 15 residues. Germline assignment: CDR1 MNHEY and CDR2 SVGAGI. V was pared by 4 bases and J by 5 bases, with 2 bases of the junction left unmatched. CDR3 sequence reads: CASSSGTSGDNEQFF. CDR3 DNA: TGTGCCAGCAGTTCCGGGACTAGCGGGGACAATGAGCAGTTCTTC.

This chain connects TRBV11-2 to TRBJ1-2; D remains unclear. The germline V gene encodes CDR1 SGHAT and CDR2 FQNNGV. V was pared by 5 bases and J by 8 bases, with 15 bases between. The CDR3 contains 13 residues. CDR3 nucleotides: TGTGCCAGCAGCCCAGACCGGGAGTCGGGCTACACCTTC. Encoded protein: CASSPDRESGYTF.

The chain has TRBV9 and TRBJ2-7; tentatively, D is TRBD2 (6 bases). V was shortened by 0 bases and J by 2 bases, with 9 bases between the two germline ends. This CDR3 is 14 amino acids long. The V gene's germline CDR1 is SGDLS and CDR2 YYNGEE. CDR3 nucleotide sequence: TGTGCCAGCAGCGTAGGACTAGGGCCCTACGAGCAGTACTTC. This codes for CASSVGLGPYEQYF.

The chain combines TRBV28 with TRBJ1-3; D is possibly TRBD1 (6 bases). This CDR3 has 18 residues. The V end was cut by 4 bases, the J end by 4 bases, with 23 bases between. Germline CDR1 reads MDHEN; CDR2 reads SYDVKM. CDR3 sequence: CASSWGSGWGGPGNTIYF. CDR3 nucleotides: TGTGCCAGCAGTTGGGGATCTGGATGGGGGGGCCCCGGAAACACCATATATTTT.

The count of this clone is one. This chain links TRBV6-2 or TRBV6-3 with TRBJ1-1; a possible D gene is TRBD1 (6 bases). Deletions cut 6 bases from V and 7 bases from J, with 12 bases between. The CDR3 totals 12 residues. Germline-derived CDR1 and CDR2 are MNHEY and SVGEGT. The CDR3 region is CASSRGGGEAFF. Here the CDR3 DNA reads TGTGCCAGCAGCAGGGGAGGTGGTGAAGCTTTCTTT.

This sequence joins TRBV18 and TRBJ2-7, with D unclear. CDR3 length: 12 amino acids. The germline V gene encodes CDR1 KGHSH and CDR2 LQKENI. The germline V and J ends were trimmed by 2 bases and 1 base, with 3 bases remaining between them. CDR3 coding DNA: TGTGCCAGCTCACCAGAGTCCTACGAGCAGTACTTC. It is translated as CASSPESYEQYF.

The V and J genes are TRBV7-8 and TRBJ2-3; D unresolved. Germline V CDR1 and CDR2: SGHVS, FQNEAQ. CDR3 size: 14 residues. V gave up 1 base and J gave up 1 base, with 6 bases separating them. This CDR3 is CASSLGPGTDTQYF. The CDR3 DNA is TGTGCCAGCAGCTTAGGTCCGGGCACAGATACGCAGTATTTT.